This TCR beta chain is drawn from a study of shared clonotypes between healthy human individuals. Looking at the study overall: There were three CD4 naive, three CD4 memory, two CD8 naive and one CD8 memory plates per donor.

The CDR3 runs 14 residues. Germline CDR1 GTSNPN, CDR2 SVGIG (reference sequence). Trimming took off 8 bases at V and 3 bases at J, with 17 bases between the two ends. The data were produced by immunoSEQ multiplex PCR, yet TCRdb's version contains in-frame clones alone and is incomplete. The data show roughly 1,500,000 clones, just under 99% seen once. This clonotype was sampled from a man aged 25 to 45 in good health. J is TRBJ1-3 and V is TRBV30; D may be TRBD1 (6 bases). The sequencing input was naive CD4+ T cells sorted from blood. Subset denoted: CD45RA+ positively selected. The CDR3, as DNA: TGTGCCATTAAAAGGGGGTTAGATGGAAACACCATATATTTT. Protein: CAIKRGLDGNTIYF.